This TCR beta chain was sequenced during a study of T cells in Graves' hyperthyroidism and ophthalmopathy. Study findings and constraints: Among thyroid clonotypes expanded above 0.001, most also appeared in blood. From stable hyperthyroidism, ophthalmopathy was set apart by a 13 V-J model.

Exclusion of a patient resulted from uncontrolled infection, other autoimmune disease, pregnancy or lactation. Each diagnosis drew on symptoms, thyroxine, TRAb, thyroid ultrasound and orbital computed tomography findings. CDR1 is SGHRS and CDR2 is YFSETQ in the germline V gene. The CDR3 runs 16 residues. V was clipped by 2 bases and J by 4 bases; unmatched bases: 6. This clonotype turned up a few times. Its antigen is undetermined. There were TCR beta CDR3 regions amplified from RNA transcripts. The HTBI set primed first-round TCR CDR3 RT-PCR. TCRdb processed the multiplex PCR reads anew with MiXCR; each CDR3 protein has one entry. The sample records approximately 600,000 distinct CDR3 sequences, roughly 14% being singletons.

Sample: blood. The sequence was obtained from a woman aged 40-49 years with Graves' ophthalmopathy. The rearrangement uses TRBV5-1 and TRBJ2-5; 12 bases align to TRBD2. DNA for the CDR3: TGCGCCAGCAGCTTTTCCCTAGCGGGAGGGAGAGAGACCCAGTACTTC. It yields the protein CASSFSLAGGRETQYF.